The TCR beta chain described here comes from a study of early T cells in non-severe SARS-CoV-2 infection. Overall study context: Unsorted whole blood bulk RNA was sequenced, with unpaired chains.

Overall study results and limits: VDJdb matching, biased toward anti-spike CD8 responses, missed private and CD4 specificities.

From germline, CDR1 is MNHNY and CDR2 SVGAGI (reference sequence). CDR3 length: 10 amino acids. Trimming pared 7 bases from V and 1 base from J, leaving 1 base between. This clonotype was found many times. Its antigen is not identified. The TCR library protocol was used to attach unique molecular identifiers. These identifiers were attached to individual cDNA molecules. TCRdb used MiXCR to reprocess the 5' RACE reads, holding one entry per CDR3 protein. The data hold tens of thousands of distinct CDR3 sequences, with roughly 6% observed a single time. This chain joins TRBV6-6 and TRBJ1-1; the D is unclear. Sequencing used whole blood. The receptor comes from an adult who was a healthcare worker with PCR-confirmed SARS-CoV-2 infection or an uninfected control (not recorded which). CDR3 DNA sequence: TGTGCCAGCAAGAACACTGAAGCTTTCTTT. Translating gives CASKNTEAFF.